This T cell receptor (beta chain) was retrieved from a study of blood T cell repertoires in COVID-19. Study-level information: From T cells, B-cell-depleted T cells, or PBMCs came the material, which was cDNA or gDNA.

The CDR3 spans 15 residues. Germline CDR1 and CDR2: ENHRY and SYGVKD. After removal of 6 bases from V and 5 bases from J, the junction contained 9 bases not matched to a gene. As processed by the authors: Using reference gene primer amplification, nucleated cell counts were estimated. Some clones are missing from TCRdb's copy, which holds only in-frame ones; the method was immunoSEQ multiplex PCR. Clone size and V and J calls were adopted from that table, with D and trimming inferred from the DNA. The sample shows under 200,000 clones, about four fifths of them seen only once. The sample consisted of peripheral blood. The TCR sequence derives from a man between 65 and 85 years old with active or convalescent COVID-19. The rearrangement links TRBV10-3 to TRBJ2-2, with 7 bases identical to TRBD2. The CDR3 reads CAISLIGGGTGELFF. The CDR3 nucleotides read TGTGCCATCAGCTTAATTGGGGGGGGTACCGGGGAGCTGTTTTTT.